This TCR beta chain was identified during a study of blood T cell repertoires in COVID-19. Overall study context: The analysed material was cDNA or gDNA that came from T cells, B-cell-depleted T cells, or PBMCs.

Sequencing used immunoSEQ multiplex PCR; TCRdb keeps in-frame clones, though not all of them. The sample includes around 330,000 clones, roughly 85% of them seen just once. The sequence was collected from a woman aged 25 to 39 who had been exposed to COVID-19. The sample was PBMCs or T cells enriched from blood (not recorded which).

The CDR3: CASSLSGTGEDTQYF. The DNA for the CDR3 is TGCGCCAGCAGCCTCTCCGGGACAGGGGAAGATACGCAGTATTTT. The chain carries TRBV5-1 and TRBJ2-3; 10 bases are a match to TRBD1. This CDR3 is 15 amino acids long. J gave up 5 bases and V 4 bases, and 7 bases lay outside the gene matches. Germline V gene data show CDR1 as SGHRS and CDR2 as YFSETQ.